The rows below give T cell receptor beta chains drawn from one sample of a study of cytomegalovirus exposure and HLA in healthy donors. Sequencing was performed with immunoSEQ multiplex PCR; in TCRdb, only in-frame clones are kept and a portion is missing. The sample lists roughly 70,000 clones; 70% to 80% were seen once. Sequenced material: PBMCs. The receptors shown here come from a man aged 50 to 60 in good health and CMV-seronegative. Both conserved end residues are part of each CDR3. The D gene is left open where the match is weak. Size is omitted from some rows. Given values are once, few, many or a class for expanded clones.

>TRBV7-8|TRBJ2-7|.|.
CASSSTGSYEQYF
TGTGCCAGCAGCTCTACAGGGTCCTACGAGCAGTACTTC
>TRBV15|TRBJ1-1|.|once
CATRNDRLNTEAFF
TGTGCCACCAGGAATGACAGGCTGAACACTGAAGCTTTCTTT
>TRBV5-1|TRBJ1-1|TRBD1|.
CASSSTGAGTEAFF
TGCGCCAGCAGCTCGACAGGGGCGGGCACTGAAGCTTTCTTT
>TRBV19|TRBJ1-5|.|.
CASSIDGQNNQPQHF
TGTGCCAGTAGTATAGATGGCCAGAACAATCAGCCCCAGCATTTT
>TRBV5-5|TRBJ2-7|.|.
CASSLIVSPYEQYF
TGTGCCAGCAGCTTGATAGTATCTCCCTACGAGCAGTACTTC
>TRBV28|TRBJ2-5|.|.
CASKRRNQETQYF
TGTGCCAGCAAACGGAGAAACCAAGAGACCCAGTACTTC
>TRBV7-9|TRBJ1-6|.|.
CASSLSQGGRNSPLHF
TGTGCCAGCAGCTTATCCCAGGGCGGCCGTAATTCACCCCTCCACTTT
>TRBV7-7|TRBJ1-1|.|.
CASSRGRGTEAFF
TGTGCTAGCAGCCGAGGGAGGGGCACTGAAGCTTTCTTT
>TRBV5-1|TRBJ1-3|.|.
CASSLGRASGNTIYF
TGCGCCAGCAGCTTGGGCAGGGCGTCTGGAAACACCATATATTTT
>TRBV19|TRBJ2-7|TRBD1|few
CASGAGQGSYYEQYF
TGTGCCAGTGGAGCTGGACAGGGGTCATACTACGAGCAGTACTTC
>TRBV13|TRBJ2-7|.|.
CASSLGVRAGTLYEQYF
TGTGCCAGCAGCTTAGGAGTTAGGGCGGGAACCCTCTACGAGCAGTACTTC
>TRBV10-3|TRBJ2-2|.|few
CAITDGANTGELFF
TGTGCCATCACAGACGGGGCGAACACCGGGGAGCTGTTTTTT
>TRBV6-1|TRBJ2-7|.|.
CASSEFGRGDYEQYF
TGTGCCAGCAGTGAATTCGGGCGGGGAGACTACGAGCAGTACTTC
>TRBV5-6|TRBJ1-1|.|.
CASSRQELAFF
TGTGCCAGCAGCCGACAGGAGTTAGCTTTCTTT
>TRBV30|TRBJ1-1|TRBD1|.
CAWSVGGTAMNTEAFF
TGTGCCTGGAGTGTAGGGGGGACAGCTATGAACACTGAAGCTTTCTTT
>TRBV7-9|TRBJ1-2|TRBD1|.
CASSHTGGGGDYGYTF
TGTGCCAGCAGCCATACAGGGGGCGGGGGAGACTATGGCTACACCTTC
>TRBV11-2|TRBJ2-5|.|.
CASSLDPGFVETQYF
TGTGCCAGCAGCTTAGACCCCGGGTTCGTCGAGACCCAGTACTTC
>TRBV5-6|TRBJ1-1|.|.
CASSFGRLNTEAFF
TGTGCCAGCAGCTTCGGGAGATTGAACACTGAAGCTTTCTTT
>TRBV11-3|TRBJ2-3|TRBD2|.
CASSSGTSGTDTQYF
TGTGCCAGCAGTTCCGGGACTAGCGGCACAGATACGCAGTATTTT
>TRBV6-5|TRBJ1-2|.|.
CASSYESNQGYTF
TGTGCCAGCAGTTACGAGTCCAATCAAGGCTACACCTTC
>TRBV27|TRBJ1-2|.|few
CASSPHGSGGYTF
TGTGCCAGCAGTCCCCACGGATCGGGGGGCTACACCTTC
>TRBV30|TRBJ1-4|.|.
CAWSGLINEKLFF
TGTGCCTGGAGCGGACTGATTAATGAAAAACTGTTTTTT
>TRBV10-1|TRBJ2-3|.|.
CASSESSRPTDTQYF
TGCGCCAGCAGTGAGTCCAGTCGCCCCACAGATACGCAGTATTTT
>TRBV5-8|TRBJ1-1|.|.
CASSLVGTPRTEAFF
TGTGCCAGCAGCTTGGTCGGGACTCCGCGCACTGAAGCTTTCTTT
>TRBV29-1|TRBJ2-1|TRBD1|.
CSVGRDRGNEQFF
TGCAGCGTTGGCCGGGACAGAGGAAATGAGCAGTTCTTC
>TRBV30|TRBJ1-5|.|.
CAWSVLPGSSQPQHF
TGTGCCTGGAGTGTACTACCGGGGAGCAGCCAGCCCCAGCATTTT
>TRBV28|TRBJ2-2|TRBD2|.
CASSSGGADTGELFF
TGTGCCAGCAGCTCCGGGGGGGCGGACACCGGGGAGCTGTTTTTT
>TRBV7-6|TRBJ2-7|TRBD2|.
CASSLNRGAYEQYF
TGTGCCAGCAGCTTAAATCGGGGGGCCTACGAGCAGTACTTC
>TRBV10-1|TRBJ2-2|TRBD1|.
CANSTGGLFGELFF
TGCGCCAATTCGACAGGGGGCTTGTTCGGGGAGCTGTTTTTT
>TRBV25-1|TRBJ1-5|.|.
CASSESAGRDNQPQHF
TGTGCCAGCAGTGAATCGGCAGGGAGGGACAATCAGCCCCAGCATTTT
>TRBV20-1|TRBJ2-3|.|few
CTGGVTDTQYF
TGCACCGGAGGGGTCACAGATACGCAGTATTTT
>TRBV7-7|TRBJ2-2|.|.
CARDNLNTGELFF
TGTGCTAGGGACAACTTGAACACCGGGGAGCTGTTTTTT
>TRBV7-6|TRBJ1-2|.|few
CASSLPGGGYTF
TGTGCCAGCAGCTTACCCGGGGGAGGCTACACCTTC
>TRBV15|TRBJ2-2|TRBD2|few
CATSSTSGRADTGELFF
TGTGCCACCAGCAGTACTAGCGGGAGGGCCGACACCGGGGAGCTGTTTTTT
>TRBV19|TRBJ1-4|.|.
CASSISFTSEKLFF
TGTGCCAGTAGTATTAGTTTTACCTCCGAAAAACTGTTTTTT
>TRBV7-6|TRBJ1-5|.|.
CASSLRAGSGNQPQHF
TGTGCCAGCAGCTTACGTGCCGGATCGGGAAATCAGCCCCAGCATTTT
>TRBV6-5|TRBJ1-1|.|few
CASSYSRMRNEAFF
TGTGCCAGCAGTTACTCGCGGATGCGGAATGAAGCTTTCTTT
>TRBV10-1|TRBJ2-5|.|.
CASSDRETQYF
TGCGCCAGCAGTGACCGGGAGACCCAGTACTTC
>TRBV4-3|TRBJ2-1|TRBD2|once
CASSHPRLAGYNEQFF
TGCGCCAGCAGCCACCCCCGACTAGCGGGGTACAATGAGCAGTTCTTC
>TRBV5-1|TRBJ2-7|.|.
CASSAYGNEQYF
TGCGCCAGCAGCGCCTACGGGAACGAGCAGTACTTC
>TRBV2|TRBJ1-6|.|once
CASRSTGTSWSPLHF
TGTGCCAGCAGATCGACAGGTACTAGTTGGTCACCCCTCCACTTT
>TRBV11-2|TRBJ2-7|TRBD1|few
CASSLDKVGQSFYEQYF
TGTGCCAGCAGCTTAGATAAGGTGGGACAGAGTTTTTACGAGCAGTACTTC
>TRBV9|TRBJ2-7|TRBD1|.
CASSVGGTATYEQYF
TGTGCCAGCAGCGTAGGTGGGACAGCCACCTACGAGCAGTACTTC
>TRBV6-5|TRBJ2-7|.|.
CASTPSRLADEQYF
TGTGCCAGCACACCGTCGAGGCTAGCTGACGAGCAGTACTTC